What follows are 18 T cell receptor beta chains derived from one specimen sequenced in a study of cytomegalovirus exposure and HLA in healthy donors (dated by TCRdb to about 2017). Library preparation used the immunoSEQ multiplex PCR assay. For the multiplex PCR, a mixture combining 60 forward primers for TCR Vbeta segments and 13 reverse primers for TCR Jbeta segments was used. TCRdb provides this immuneACCESS table in a form limited to in-frame rearrangements. Some clones are lacking; in checked studies, under half of them reflect an unresolved V gene, and why the rest are absent is not known. Here the sample has some 140,000 clones; around 77% occur a single time. The ten largest clones add up to roughly 1% of the sample. Sequenced material: PBMCs. Receptors were obtained from an older woman in good health and CMV-seronegative.

V gene TRBV18 combines with J gene TRBJ1-1, with TRBD1 matching over 7 bases. The CDR3 sequence is 15 residues long. Germline V gene lookup returns CDR1 KGHSH and CDR2 LQKENI. V lost 3 bases, J lost 0 bases, and 4 bases stayed unmatched. The CDR3 loop is CASSPDRHMNTEAFF. The DNA for the CDR3 is TGTGCCAGCTCACCGGACAGGCACATGAACACTGAAGCTTTCTTT.

This clone was picked up a small number of times. This chain uses TRBV28 with TRBJ1-3, with TRBD1 as a possible D gene (6 bases). The CDR3 is made up of 15 amino acids. The V end lost 6 bases, the J end lost 1 base, and 13 bases lay between the germline ends. CDR1 is MDHEN and CDR2 is SYDVKM in the germline V gene. The CDR3 nucleotides read TGTGCCAGCAGCTATCAAAGGGGGTCTGGAAACACCATATATTTT. Translation gives CASSYQRGSGNTIYF.

This chain joins TRBV28 and TRBJ2-3, with D maybe TRBD2 (6 bases). The germline V and J ends were trimmed by 10 bases and 8 bases, with 25 bases remaining between them. Germline loops: CDR1 MDHEN, CDR2 SYDVKM. The CDR3 consists of 15 residues. The CDR3 region is CATATGDRSVVTQYF. CDR3 sequence (DNA): TGTGCCACCGCGACGGGGGATCGGTCCGTTGTTACGCAGTATTTT.

This clone was observed a single time. V usage is TRBV2 and J usage is TRBJ2-5; D ambiguous. CDR1 is SNHLY, CDR2 FYNNEI, per germline. With 7 bases removed from V and 2 bases from J, the gap between germline ends came to 8 bases. This CDR3 is 12 amino acids long. The CDR3 DNA reads TGTGCCAGCACAGGAACGCAAGAGACCCAGTACTTC. It encodes CASTGTQETQYF.

This clone was counted between two and nine times. The chain recombines TRBV4-2 with TRBJ2-2; 12 nucleotides align to TRBD2. The V gene's germline CDR1 is LGHNA and CDR2 YNFKEQ. After removal of 0 bases from V and 4 bases from J, the junction contained 6 bases not matched to a gene. The CDR3 runs 18 residues. CDR3 sequence (DNA): TGTGCCAGCAGCCAAGATTCTAGCGGGGGGGCCACCACCGGGGAGCTGTTTTTT. Amino acid sequence: CASSQDSSGGATTGELFF.

The CDR3 DNA sequence: TGCGCCAGCAGTGAGTCCGGAGGGACTGAAGCTTTCTTT. This encodes CASSESGGTEAFF. This rearrangement joins TRBV10-1 to TRBJ1-1, with no clear D. CDR1 is WNHNN and CDR2 is SYGVQD in the germline V gene (reference sequence). Trimming left V 0 bases short and J 5 bases short, with 7 bases between. The CDR3 loop spans 13 amino acids.

V gene TRBV7-9 combines with J gene TRBJ2-5; D remains ambiguous. The CDR3 is 14 residues long. Trimming pared 3 bases from V and 4 bases from J, leaving 12 bases between. CDR1 and CDR2 from the germline V gene are SEHNR and FQNEAQ (reference sequence). The CDR3, as DNA: TGTGCCAGCAGCTTGTCTTCTGGCAGAGAGACCCAGTACTTC. Its translation is CASSLSSGRETQYF.

In its sample, this clone was seen a few times. The CDR3 spells CASRPWDRVNEKLFF. DNA of the CDR3: TGTGCGAGCCGACCATGGGACAGAGTAAATGAAAAACTGTTTTTT. V and J are TRBV19 and TRBJ1-4, with TRBD1 matching over 7 bases. The CDR3 runs 15 residues. The germline V gene has CDR1 LNHDA and CDR2 SQIVND (reference sequence). The full variable domain, with the rest looked up from reference TRBV19 and TRBJ1-4, is DGGITQSPKYLFRKEGQNVTLSCEQNLNHDAMYWYRQDPGQGLRLIYYSQIVNDFQKGDIAEGYSVSREKKESFPLTVTSAQKNPTAFYLCASRPWDRVNEKLFFGSGTQLSVL.

This chain joins TRBV7-2 and TRBJ2-5, with TRBD1 matching over 12 bases. CDR1 and CDR2 from the germline V gene are SGHTA and FQGNSA. The CDR3 loop spans 18 amino acids. V gave up 4 bases and J gave up 0 bases; unmatched junction bases: 9. CDR3 DNA: TGTGCCAGCAGCTACGGGACAGGGGGCTCTAGGTACCAAGAGACCCAGTACTTC. Translated: CASSYGTGGSRYQETQYF.

The chain couples TRBV4-1 to TRBJ1-5; 10 positions agree with TRBD1. J was trimmed by 5 bases and V by 0 bases; bases with no gene match: 10. The germline V gene encodes CDR1 MGHRA and CDR2 YSYEKL. This CDR3 has 18 amino acids. DNA of the CDR3: TGCGCCAGCAGCCAAGAGGGGGACAGGGGCTGGCCGTATCAGCCCCAGCATTTT. Its protein is CASSQEGDRGWPYQPQHF.

The chain employs TRBV6-6 and TRBJ1-2, with TRBD1 matching 7 bases. The CDR3 runs to 13 residues. V was pared by 4 bases and J by 13 bases, with 12 bases of the junction left unmatched. Germline CDR1 MNHNY, CDR2 SVGAGI (reference sequence). CDR3 amino acids: CASSFYWDSSATF. CDR3 sequence (DNA): TGTGCCAGCAGTTTTTATTGGGACAGTTCGGCCACCTTC.

The CDR3 loop reads CASRAEVGHNEQFF. For the CDR3, the DNA is TGTGCCAGCAGAGCAGAGGTAGGTCACAATGAGCAGTTCTTC. The chain recombines TRBV28 with TRBJ2-1, with no clear D. Between the trimmed V and J ends, which lost 6 bases and 5 bases, there was a span of 14 bases. This CDR3 is 14 amino acids long. Germline V CDR1 and CDR2: MDHEN, SYDVKM.

The rearrangement uses TRBV27 and TRBJ2-4; possibly TRBD2 for D (5 bases). Per the germline V gene, CDR1 is MNHEY and CDR2 is SMNVEV (reference sequence). V dropped 1 base and J dropped 8 bases, with 12 bases sitting between them. This CDR3 is built from 14 residues. The CDR3 loop reads CASSLWQDGDIQYF. DNA for the CDR3: TGTGCCAGCAGTTTATGGCAGGACGGGGACATTCAGTACTTC.

The chain recombines TRBV28 with TRBJ1-3; 10 bases align to TRBD1. This CDR3 is built from 16 residues. V trimming: 8 bases; J trimming: 0 bases; junction bases outside the gene matches: 7. Germline assignment: CDR1 MDHEN and CDR2 SYDVKM. The CDR3 loop reads CASQTGGPTSGNTIYF. CDR3 bases: TGTGCCAGCCAGACAGGGGGCCCGACCTCTGGAAACACCATATATTTT.

The chain links TRBV28 to TRBJ1-4; perhaps TRBD1 as D (5 bases). The CDR3 loop spans 13 amino acids. Per germline, CDR1 MDHEN and CDR2 SYDVKM. V was shortened by 10 bases and J by 3 bases, with 12 bases between the two germline ends. CDR3 DNA: TGTGCCACCAGGGAGCGAGCTAATGAAAAACTGTTTTTT. Residues: CATRERANEKLFF.

The CDR3 reads CASSSFFASGGSTVGGDTQYF. The CDR3, as DNA: TGTGCCAGCAGCTCCTTCTTCGCTAGCGGGGGGTCCACCGTAGGCGGAGATACGCAGTATTTT. The J gene is TRBJ2-3, the V gene TRBV13, with 11 bases identical to TRBD2. This CDR3 is built from 21 residues. With 4 bases clipped from V and 5 bases from J, the junction kept 23 bases outside the gene matches. Germline-derived CDR1 and CDR2 are PRHDT and FYEKMQ (reference sequence).

V and J are TRBV2 and TRBJ1-5; D may be TRBD1 (5 bases). The V gene's germline CDR1 is SNHLY and CDR2 FYNNEI. V gave up 7 bases and J gave up 0 bases, with 13 bases separating them. CDR3 length: 15 amino acids. CDR3: CASNKDTLSNQPQHF. In DNA form, the CDR3 reads TGTGCCAGCAATAAGGACACCCTTAGCAATCAGCCCCAGCATTTT. Using reference TRBV2 and TRBJ1-5 for the parts outside the CDR3, the full variable domain is EPEVTQTPSHQVTQMGQEVILRCVPISNHLYFYWYRQILGQKVEFLVSFYNNEISEKSEIFDDQFSVERPDGSNFTLKIRSTKLEDSAMYFCASNKDTLSNQPQHFGDGTRLSIL.

V is TRBV9 and J is TRBJ2-3; 7 bases are a match to TRBD1. The CDR3 spans 16 residues. Germline-derived CDR1 and CDR2 are SGDLS and YYNGEE. Trimming took 3 bases from V and 1 from J; bases not matched to a gene: 8. The CDR3 DNA reads TGTGCCAGCAGCGCACCCCGACAGGGTGGCACAGATACGCAGTATTTT. It is translated as CASSAPRQGGTDTQYF.